A single sample is the source of the 13 T cell receptor beta chains below, sequenced in a study of OX40 agonist ivuxolimab in advanced cancers. Libraries were made using the immunoSEQ multiplex PCR assay. TCRdb's version of the immuneACCESS table is confined to in-frame rearrangements and falls short of the full clone set. An unresolved V gene accounts for under half of the shortfall where checked; the remainder is of unknown origin. The sample data list about 42,000 clones, and around 89% of these were observed just once. 4.7% of the sample is taken by the ten largest. The source material was CD4+ or CD8+ T cells sorted from blood, sampled in a trial of the OX40 agonist ivuxolimab. These receptors all stem from an adult with an advanced solid tumor such as melanoma, head and neck, liver or kidney cancer.

CDR3 residues: CASRATGGTGELFF. The CDR3 DNA sequence: TGTGCCAGCAGGGCGACAGGGGGCACCGGGGAGCTGTTTTTT. The J gene is TRBJ2-2, the V gene TRBV6-1; 9 bases match TRBD1. CDR3 length: 14 residues. V lost 6 bases, J lost 4 bases, and 3 bases stayed unmatched. From germline, CDR1 is MNHNS and CDR2 SASEGT.

The chain is built from TRBV7-3 and TRBJ2-1; 13 nucleotides match TRBD2. The germline CDR1 and CDR2 sequences are SGHTA and FQGTGA. With V trimmed by 3 bases and J by 14 bases, 4 bases remained unmatched. The CDR3 runs to 13 residues. This CDR3 reads CASSFGLAGVKFF. DNA for the CDR3: TGTGCCAGCAGCTTCGGACTAGCGGGAGTTAAGTTCTTC.

This chain connects TRBV7-9 to TRBJ2-5; D not resolved. The CDR3 has 13 amino acids. CDR1 SEHNR and CDR2 FQNEAQ come from the germline V gene (reference sequence). The V end was cut by 3 bases, the J end by 0 bases, with 5 bases between. CDR3 bases: TGTGCCAGCAGCTTCGGTAACCAAGAGACCCAGTACTTC. It encodes CASSFGNQETQYF.

The chain employs TRBV30 and TRBJ1-6, with 7 bases aligning to TRBD1. CDR1 is GTSNPN, CDR2 SVGIG, per germline (reference sequence). With 5 bases clipped from V and 9 bases from J, the junction kept 13 bases outside the gene matches. The CDR3 contains 15 residues. The CDR3: CAWATQGQTFSPLHF. The CDR3 DNA reads as TGTGCCTGGGCAACTCAGGGACAGACCTTTTCACCCCTCCACTTT. Complete variable domain (other parts from reference TRBV30 and TRBJ1-6): SQTIHQWPATLVQPVGSPLSLECTVEGTSNPNLYWYRQAAGRGLQLLFYSVGIGQISSEVPQNLSASRPQDRQFILSSKKLLLSDSGFYLCAWATQGQTFSPLHFGNGTRLTVT.

The gene calls are TRBV30 and TRBJ1-2; 8 nucleotides align to TRBD1. Germline V CDR1 and CDR2: GTSNPN, SVGIG (reference sequence). The CDR3 is 13 amino acids. The trim removed 7 bases at V and 4 bases at J, leaving 8 bases unmatched. The CDR3 nucleotides are TGTGCCTTTGACAGGGGAATGAGCTATGGCTACACCTTC. This translates into CAFDRGMSYGYTF.

The chain has TRBV11-2 and TRBJ2-1; 7 bases agree with TRBD1. The CDR3 runs 14 residues. V lost 4 bases and J lost 10; bases outside the gene matches: 10. Germline CDR1 and CDR2: SGHAT and FQNNGV. This CDR3 is CASSSRTGPWEQFF. The CDR3 DNA reads TGTGCCAGCAGCTCCCGGACAGGCCCGTGGGAGCAGTTCTTC.

The V gene is TRBV6-5, the J gene TRBJ2-3; D is perhaps TRBD2 (5 bases). The CDR3 contains 12 residues. Per germline, CDR1 MNHEY and CDR2 SVGAGI. Trimming stripped 8 bases from V and 2 bases from J, with 8 bases between. The CDR3 here is CASGADTDTQYF. As DNA, the CDR3 is TGTGCCAGCGGAGCGGACACAGATACGCAGTATTTT.

V usage is TRBV7-2 and J usage is TRBJ2-3, with 7 bases aligning to TRBD1. CDR1 and CDR2 (germline): SGHTA, FQGNSA. V trimming: 7 bases; J trimming: 8 bases; junction bases outside the gene matches: 9. This CDR3 is built from 13 residues. In DNA, the CDR3 is TGTGCCAGCACTCAGGGGGACGGAGGTACGCAGTATTTT. Amino acids: CASTQGDGGTQYF.

The CDR3 sequence: CASSLGTADEQYF. CDR3 DNA sequence: TGTGCCAGCAGCTTGGGAACTGCCGACGAGCAGTACTTC. The genes are TRBV5-5 and TRBJ2-7; no reliable D call. V lost 0 bases and J 5 bases, leaving 9 bases between the germline ends. Germline CDR1 and CDR2: SGHKS and YYEKEE (reference sequence). There are 13 residues in the CDR3.

The chain combines TRBV2 with TRBJ1-5; D uncertain. Trimming removed 8 bases from V and 1 base from J, with 9 bases in between. CDR3 length: 13 residues. The germline gives CDR1 SNHLY, CDR2 FYNNEI. As DNA, the CDR3 is TGTGCCAGCTGTCCCGGGAGCAATCAGCCCCAGCATTTT. Its protein is CASCPGSNQPQHF. Using reference TRBV2 and TRBJ1-5 for the parts outside the CDR3, the full variable domain is EPEVTQTPSHQVTQMGQEVILRCVPISNHLYFYWYRQILGQKVEFLVSFYNNEISEKSEIFDDQFSVERPDGSNFTLKIRSTKLEDSAMYFCASCPGSNQPQHFGDGTRLSIL.

The V and J genes are TRBV30 and TRBJ2-1; TRBD1 or TRBD2 may be the D gene (6 bases each). Germline CDR1 is GTSNPN and CDR2 is SVGIG (reference sequence). Trimming took off 8 bases at V and 5 bases at J, with 19 bases between the two ends. The CDR3 is 14 residues long. In DNA, the CDR3 is TGTGCCGGAGGGAAGAGGGGGTCTGACAATGAGCAGTTCTTC. It codes for CAGGKRGSDNEQFF. Full variable domain (remainder filled in from reference TRBV30 and TRBJ2-1): SQTIHQWPATLVQPVGSPLSLECTVEGTSNPNLYWYRQAAGRGLQLLFYSVGIGQISSEVPQNLSASRPQDRQFILSSKKLLLSDSGFYLCAGGKRGSDNEQFFGPGTRLTVL.

A note on this clone: One end of the junction varies from germline; a read error may be responsible. The V gene is TRBV10-3, the J gene TRBJ1-1, with D possibly TRBD1 on 6 matching bases. Germline CDR1 reads ENHRY; CDR2 reads SYGVKD. CDR3 length equals 16 residues. In DNA form, the CDR3 reads TGTGCCGTCAGCGGGGCGAACAAGGGGGAGAACACTGAAGCTTTCTTT. Its protein product is CAVSGANKGENTEAFF.

This clone occurred a few times. This rearrangement joins TRBV12-5 to TRBJ1-2; no reliable D call. V dropped 1 base and J dropped 9 bases, with 9 bases sitting between them. Germline values: CDR1 LGHNT, CDR2 FRNRAP. The CDR3 totals 12 residues. CDR3 bases: TGTGCTAGTGGTTTGGACGACCGCAGCTACACCTTC. Its protein is CASGLDDRSYTF.